This T cell receptor (beta chain) was sequenced in a study of cytomegalovirus exposure and HLA in healthy donors. The study's findings and limits: In a later analysis, specific HLA alleles were associated with 15,000 or so TCR beta sequences at a 0.05 false discovery rate. The classifier reportedly diagnosed cytomegalovirus status with high specificity and sensitivity.

As concerns this clone: Its specificity is not known.

With 60 Vbeta and 13 Jbeta primers, the PCR was carried out. The assay was immunoSEQ multiplex PCR, and TCRdb's table has in-frame clones only and misses some. The table shows 150,000 to 200,000 clones, with around 80% occurring only once. This CDR3 contains 16 residues. V was clipped by 2 bases and J by 2 bases; unmatched bases: 3. The germline V gene has CDR1 MGHRA and CDR2 YSYEKL. The sequence was collected from a man aged 35 to 55 in good health and CMV-seropositive. The chain carries TRBV4-1 and TRBJ2-3, with 11 positions matching TRBD2. Sequencing input: PBMCs. As DNA, the CDR3 is TGCGCCAGCAGCCAAAGGACTAGCGGGTCCACAGATACGCAGTATTTT. Translated, it gives CASSQRTSGSTDTQYF.